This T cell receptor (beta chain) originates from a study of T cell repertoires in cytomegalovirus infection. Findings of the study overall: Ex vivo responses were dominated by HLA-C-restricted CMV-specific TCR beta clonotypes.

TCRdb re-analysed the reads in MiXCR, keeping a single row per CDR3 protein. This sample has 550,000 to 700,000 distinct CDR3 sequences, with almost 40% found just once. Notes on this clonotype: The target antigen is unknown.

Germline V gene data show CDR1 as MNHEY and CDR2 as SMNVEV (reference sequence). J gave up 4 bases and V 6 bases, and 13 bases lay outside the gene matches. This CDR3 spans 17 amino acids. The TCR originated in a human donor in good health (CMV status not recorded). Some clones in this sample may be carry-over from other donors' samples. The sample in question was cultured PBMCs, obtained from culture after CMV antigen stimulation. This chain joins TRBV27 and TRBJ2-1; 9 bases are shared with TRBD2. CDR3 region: CASSTPPLAGGYNEQFF. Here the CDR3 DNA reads TGTGCCAGCAGCACGCCCCCACTTGCGGGAGGGTACAATGAGCAGTTCTTC.